This T cell receptor (beta chain) was retrieved from a study of blood T cell repertoires in COVID-19. Study in general: Specimens from acute and convalescent COVID-19 originated in the United States, Italy and Spain.

Unmatched junction bases numbered 4, after V lost 5 bases and J lost 1 base. The germline V gene has CDR1 SEHNR and CDR2 FQNEAQ (reference sequence). The CDR3 is 15 amino acids. Living in 24 US areas, the participants were between roughly 18 and 95 years of age. In Cohort 3, a recovered donor had either two negative PCRs, clearance, or symptom resolution. Authors' processing steps: Amplifying reference gene primers gave estimates of nucleated cell counts. The protocol was immunoSEQ multiplex PCR, while the TCRdb copy is restricted to in-frame clones and leaves out a portion. That table gives V, J and clone size, and the DNA gave D and trimming. Seen here are about 440,000 clones, around 91% observed once, and the top ten hold about 0.6%.

Sequenced material: PBMCs or T cells enriched from blood (not recorded which). V and J are TRBV7-9 and TRBJ2-1; 8 bases line up with TRBD1. The TCR originated in a man aged 18 to 30 who had recovered from COVID-19. The DNA of the CDR3 is TGTGCCAGCAGCCTCCGGGACAGGTCCTACAATGAGCAGTTCTTC. This sequence encodes CASSLRDRSYNEQFF.